The 27 T cell receptor beta chains below come from one sample, sequenced in a study of shared clonotypes between healthy human individuals. The protocol was immunoSEQ multiplex PCR, while the TCRdb copy is restricted to in-frame clones and leaves out a portion. Of a few hundred thousand clones listed, around 90% were seen once; the top ten hold under 20%. The sample was memory CD8+ T cells sorted from blood. Subset reported: CD45RO+ cells pooled with CCR7-negative TemRA cells. The receptors originated from a man between 18 and 35 years old in good health.

The CDR3, as DNA: TGTGCCAGCAGTTTATCCACTACTCGGACTAGCGGGGGGGCTGTAGATACGCAGTATTTT. Amino acid sequence: CASSLSTTRTSGGAVDTQYF. The chain is built from TRBV27 and TRBJ2-3; TRBD2 matches 15 bases. The V segment lost 0 bases and the J segment 5 bases; nucleotides outside the gene matches: 12. The CDR3 length is 20 residues. CDR1 is MNHEY and CDR2 is SMNVEV in the germline V gene (reference sequence).

The J gene is TRBJ2-3, the V gene TRBV6-5, with 8 positions matching TRBD1. The CDR3 totals 14 residues. Trimming at V came to 7 bases and at J to 5 bases, leaving 8 bases not matched to a gene. The germline CDR1 and CDR2 sequences are MNHEY and SVGAGI. The CDR3 loop reads CASTEDRDGDTQYF. The CDR3 DNA sequence: TGTGCCAGCACCGAGGACAGGGATGGAGATACGCAGTATTTT.

The V call is TRBV6-5, the J call TRBJ1-1, with 7 positions matching TRBD1. The CDR3 has 14 amino acids. V dropped 6 bases and J dropped 0; count of bases not matched to a gene: 4. In germline, CDR1 is MNHEY, CDR2 SVGAGI. DNA of the CDR3: TGTGCCAGCAGAACAGGGGTAATGAACACTGAAGCTTTCTTT. Translation gives CASRTGVMNTEAFF.

The V gene is TRBV5-6, the J gene TRBJ1-5, with D possibly being TRBD1 (5 bases). Trimming left V 0 bases short and J 6 bases short, with 7 bases between. Germline V gene sequence: CDR1 SGHDT, CDR2 YYEEEE. CDR3 length: 13 residues. This chain's CDR3 is CASSLGGAQPQHF. The CDR3 nucleotides are TGTGCCAGCAGCTTGGGAGGGGCTCAGCCCCAGCATTTT.

This clone was observed a few times. DNA of the CDR3: TGTGCCAGCAGGCCAATGACAGGGGGCCACGAGCAGTACTTC. This sequence encodes CASRPMTGGHEQYF. V gene TRBV6-6 combines with J gene TRBJ2-7; 10 nucleotides match TRBD1. J gave up 5 bases and V 6 bases, and 7 bases lay outside the gene matches. CDR3 size: 14 residues. Per germline, CDR1 MNHNY and CDR2 SVGAGI (reference sequence).

This rearrangement joins TRBV11-2 to TRBJ2-4; D may be TRBD2 (5 bases). Germline CDR1 and CDR2: SGHAT and FQNNGV. Trimming pared 5 bases from V and 1 base from J, leaving 15 bases between. CDR3 length equals 16 residues. The CDR3 bases are TGTGCCAGCAGCCCGAAAAAGAGGGCGGCCAAAAACATTCAGTACTTC. Amino acids: CASSPKKRAAKNIQYF. Looking up the rest from reference TRBV11-2 and TRBJ2-4 gives the full variable domain: EAGVAQSPRYKIIEKRQSVAFWCNPISGHATLYWYQQILGQGPKLLIQFQNNGVVDDSQLPKDRFSAERLKGVDSTLKIQPAKLEDSAVYLCASSPKKRAAKNIQYFGAGTRLSVL.

CDR3 nucleotides: TGTGCCAGCAGTCCCGACCACAATAGCAATCAGCCCCAGCATTTT. It codes for CASSPDHNSNQPQHF. The chain is built from TRBV2 and TRBJ1-5; D unclear. In germline, CDR1 is SNHLY, CDR2 FYNNEI. This CDR3 is 15 amino acids long. Trimming removed 5 bases from V and 0 bases from J, with 11 bases in between.

In this sample, this clone turned up a few times. The chain uses TRBV20-1 and TRBJ1-1; the D is unclear. The CDR3 contains 10 residues. The germline V gene encodes CDR1 DFQATT and CDR2 SNEGSKA (reference sequence). CDR3 sequence: CTTGNTEAFF. The CDR3 DNA reads TGCACAACGGGGAACACTGAAGCTTTCTTT.

This clone showed up many times. V and J are TRBV7-2 and TRBJ1-2; 8 bases are shared with TRBD1. Germline CDR1 SGHTA, CDR2 FQGNSA. The CDR3 extends over 16 amino acids. V dropped 5 bases and J dropped 2; count of bases not matched to a gene: 10. In nucleotides, the CDR3 is TGTGCCAGCAGCCCGACGGGGGGACAGGCCAACTATGGCTACACCTTC. Residues: CASSPTGGQANYGYTF.

The chain is built from TRBV20-1 and TRBJ2-7, with a possible D match to TRBD1 (5 bases). The CDR3 runs to 8 residues. Trimming left V 3 bases short and J 12 bases short, with 6 bases between. Germline V gene sequence: CDR1 DFQATT, CDR2 SNEGSKA (reference sequence). CDR3 loop: CSASQGYF. Here the CDR3 DNA reads TGCAGTGCTAGTCAGGGGTACTTC.

The CDR3 spells CATSRVIGLLSDTQYF. DNA for the CDR3: TGTGCCACCAGCAGAGTTATAGGGTTGTTATCAGATACGCAGTATTTT. The chain uses TRBV15 and TRBJ2-3, with D uncertain. This CDR3 comprises 16 residues. Germline loops: CDR1 LNHNV, CDR2 YYDKDF (reference sequence). V gave up 1 base and J gave up 4 bases, with 15 bases separating them.

This clone was seen once. J is TRBJ2-3 and V is TRBV7-2; the D is unclear. This CDR3 spans 14 amino acids. Between the trimmed V and J ends, which lost 1 base and 0 bases, there was a span of 5 bases. CDR1 is SGHTA, CDR2 FQGNSA, per germline. The CDR3 is CASSLVGSTDTQYF. As DNA, the CDR3 is TGTGCCAGCAGCTTAGTAGGGAGCACAGATACGCAGTATTTT.

The rearrangement links TRBV7-2 to TRBJ2-1; 8 bases are shared with TRBD2. Trimming cost V 3 bases and J 2 bases; bases outside gene matches: 3. Per the germline V gene, CDR1 is SGHTA and CDR2 is FQGNSA. The CDR3 loop spans 15 amino acids. The CDR3 coding sequence is TGTGCCAGCAGCTTGGGAGCGGGAGCCTACAATGAGCAGTTCTTC. Protein sequence: CASSLGAGAYNEQFF.

V usage is TRBV7-6 and J usage is TRBJ2-5; D could derive from TRBD1 or TRBD2 (5 bases each). The germline V gene has CDR1 SGHVS and CDR2 FNYEAQ. This CDR3 has 16 amino acids. Trimming shortened V by 5 bases and J by 5 bases, and 21 bases separated the two germline ends. This CDR3 reads CASSVPGPTLAETQYF. Written as DNA, the CDR3 is TGTGCCAGCAGCGTACCGGGACCCACCCTTGCGGAGACCCAGTACTTC. Variable domain in full (rest from reference TRBV7-6 and TRBJ2-5): GAGVSQSPRYKVTKRGQDVALRCDPISGHVSLYWYRQALGQGPEFLTYFNYEAQQDKSGLPNDRFSAERPEGSISTLTIQRTEQRDSAMYRCASSVPGPTLAETQYFGPGTRLLVL.

The CDR3 reads CASSLEGTGGWNTEAFF. For the CDR3, the DNA is TGCGCCAGCAGCTTGGAGGGGACAGGGGGTTGGAACACTGAAGCTTTCTTT. The V gene is TRBV5-1, the J gene TRBJ1-1, with 11 bases aligning to TRBD1. CDR1 is SGHRS and CDR2 is YFSETQ in the germline V gene. With 0 bases clipped from V and 1 base from J, the junction kept 5 bases outside the gene matches. This CDR3 has 17 amino acids.

V is TRBV7-2 and J is TRBJ1-2; D remains unclear. Trimming cost V 1 base and J 3 bases, with 12 bases left between them. CDR1 is SGHTA and CDR2 is FQGNSA in the germline V gene. The length of the CDR3 is 15 residues. CDR3 nucleotides: TGTGCCAGCAGCTTAGTAATGGGCTGGGACTATGGCTACACCTTC. It yields the protein CASSLVMGWDYGYTF.

The chain employs TRBV4-1 and TRBJ2-7; D gene unclear. The CDR3 is 13 amino acids. Between the trimmed V and J ends, which lost 4 bases and 2 bases, there was a span of 9 bases. Germline CDR1 is MGHRA and CDR2 is YSYEKL. CDR3 nucleotide sequence: TGCGCCAGCAGCCGGGCAGAAACCTACGAGCAGTACTTC. It yields the protein CASSRAETYEQYF.

The rearrangement uses TRBV5-6 and TRBJ2-7; 7 bases line up with TRBD2. Germline V gene lookup returns CDR1 SGHDT and CDR2 YYEEEE. This CDR3 contains 15 residues. With 1 base clipped from V and 2 bases from J, the junction kept 6 bases outside the gene matches. CDR3 residues: CASSLPTGGTYEQYF. CDR3 coding DNA: TGTGCCAGCAGCTTGCCGACGGGGGGTACCTACGAGCAGTACTTC.

By its share, this clone is medium-sized. The chain is built from TRBV15 and TRBJ1-5; TRBD1 matches at 9 bases. In germline, CDR1 is LNHNV, CDR2 YYDKDF (reference sequence). With 3 bases clipped from V and 3 bases from J, the junction kept 6 bases outside the gene matches. The CDR3 covers 16 residues. The CDR3 protein is CATSSPGQGFNQPQHF. The CDR3 DNA reads TGTGCCACCAGCAGCCCGGGACAGGGCTTCAATCAGCCCCAGCATTTT.

The chain uses TRBV7-3 and TRBJ1-1, with D possibly matching TRBD1 (5 bases). The germline gives CDR1 SGHTA, CDR2 FQGTGA. This CDR3 has 13 amino acids. CDR3 region: CASARGFGTEAFF. CDR3 DNA: TGTGCTTCCGCGCGGGGGTTCGGCACTGAAGCTTTCTTT.

The gene calls are TRBV28 and TRBJ1-6; D gene unclear. This CDR3 region has 14 residues. Germline-derived CDR1 and CDR2 are MDHEN and SYDVKM. Between the trimmed V and J ends, which lost 8 bases and 1 base, there was a span of 9 bases. CDR3 sequence (DNA): TGTGCCAGCCTGGGGTTGTCCTATAATTCACCCCTCCACTTT. Translated, it gives CASLGLSYNSPLHF. Full variable domain (remainder filled in from reference TRBV28 and TRBJ1-6): DVKVTQSSRYLVKRTGEKVFLECVQDMDHENMFWYRQDPGLGLRLIYFSYDVKMKEKGDIPEGYSVSREKKERFSLILESASTNQTSMYLCASLGLSYNSPLHFGNGTRLTVT.

This CDR3 reads CASSDPDRELNEKLFF. For the CDR3, the DNA is TGTGCCAGCAGTGACCCGGACAGGGAGCTTAATGAAAAACTGTTTTTT. The gene calls are TRBV6-1 and TRBJ1-4, with 8 bases matching TRBD1. V shed 3 bases and J 4 bases; nucleotides not matched to a gene: 7. From germline, CDR1 is MNHNS and CDR2 SASEGT. The CDR3 spans 16 residues.

V is TRBV7-9 and J is TRBJ2-3; D could derive from TRBD1 or TRBD2 (5 bases each). Germline CDR1 SEHNR, CDR2 FQNEAQ (reference sequence). This CDR3 is 14 amino acids long. V lost 4 bases to trimming and J lost 0 bases, with 8 bases between them. CDR3 sequence: CASSSEGSTDTQYF. The CDR3 nucleotides are TGTGCCAGCAGCTCCGAGGGGAGCACAGATACGCAGTATTTT. The whole variable domain, remainder taken from reference TRBV7-9 and TRBJ2-3, is DTGVSQNPRHKITKRGQNVTFRCDPISEHNRLYWYRQTLGQGPEFLTYFQNEAQLEKSRLLSDRFSAERPKGSFSTLEIQRTEQGDSAMYLCASSSEGSTDTQYFGPGTRLTVL.

The V gene is TRBV28, the J gene TRBJ1-4; D not certain. Trimming pared 8 bases from V and 5 bases from J, leaving 9 bases between. The CDR3 totals 12 residues. Germline V gene data show CDR1 as MDHEN and CDR2 as SYDVKM. The CDR3 is CASSRRNEKLFF. CDR3 coding DNA: TGTGCCAGCTCCAGGAGAAATGAAAAACTGTTTTTT.

The J gene is TRBJ1-4, the V gene TRBV5-6, with D hard to call. V lost 2 bases and J 11 bases, leaving 10 bases between the germline ends. The CDR3 runs to 12 residues. Germline CDR1 reads SGHDT; CDR2 reads YYEEEE. The DNA for the CDR3 is TGTGCCAGCAGCTTCCCGGTACAGAAACTGTTTTTT. Protein product: CASSFPVQKLFF.

The CDR3 is CASSYQGAGELFF. The CDR3 region has the DNA TGTGCCAGCAGTTACCAGGGCGCCGGGGAGCTGTTTTTT. V and J are TRBV6-5 and TRBJ2-2, with D possibly TRBD1 on 5 matching bases. The germline V and J ends were trimmed by 2 bases and 6 bases, with 7 bases remaining between them. Per germline, CDR1 MNHEY and CDR2 SVGAGI. This CDR3 region has 13 residues.

Points on this clone: This may arise from a read error, as a much more abundant clone is one base away. The rearrangement links TRBV28 to TRBJ2-7, with D hard to call. Germline V gene sequence: CDR1 MDHEN, CDR2 SYDVKM. This CDR3 has 11 amino acids. Deletions cut 6 bases from V and 1 base from J, with 4 bases between. The chain's CDR3 is CASSWSYEQYF. CDR3 in DNA: TGTGCCAGCAGCTGGTCCTACGAGCAGTACTTC. The full variable domain, in which reference TRBV28 and TRBJ2-7 provide the parts outside the CDR3, is DVKVTQSSRYLVKRTGEKVFLECVQDMDHENMFWYRQDPGLGLRLIYFSYDVKMKEKGDIPEGYSVSREKKERFSLILESASTNQTSMYLCASSWSYEQYFGPGTRLTVT.